This TCR beta chain was observed in a study of cytomegalovirus exposure and HLA in healthy donors. Study summary: Earlier findings included roughly 120 million unique TCR beta sequences obtained from about 180 million T cells.

CDR1 and CDR2 (germline): MDHEN, SYDVKM. This CDR3 contains 14 residues. V gave up 3 bases and J gave up 4 bases; unmatched junction bases: 6. A multiplex PCR was run with 60 Vbeta primers and 13 Jbeta primers. The method was immunoSEQ multiplex PCR; TCRdb's version includes in-frame clones alone and lacks a portion of them. The sample holds more than 90,000 clones, under 85% seen once. Study outcomes and limitations: As a later analysis revealed, most CMV-associated TCR beta chains appeared HLA-restricted. After further analysis at a later stage, 16,951 TCR beta sequences were associated with HLA alleles at 0.05 false discovery rate.

As to this clone: Its antigen is currently unknown.

The clonotype was recovered from a man younger than 45 in good health and CMV-seropositive. The V and J genes are TRBV28 and TRBJ2-7, with 7 bases lining up with TRBD1. Source material: PBMCs. The chain's CDR3 is CASSLTGKGYEQYF. The CDR3 DNA is TGTGCCAGCAGTTTGACAGGGAAAGGATACGAGCAGTACTTC.